The clone carrying this T cell receptor beta chain was detected ten times or more. Its antigen is unknown. The data are from a study of T-cell reconstitution after alpha-beta-depleted transplantation in children. Study-level points and caveats: Reports say that about two months after transplant, the alpha-beta T cells came out of several hundred graft clones that had expanded. After one year, T-cell counts and TCRbeta diversity mostly came from new T cells.

Molecular barcoding with unique molecular identifiers was used for the TCRbeta library. TCRdb redid the calling of the PCR reads with MiXCR, one entry per CDR3 protein. The sample carries under 70,000 distinct CDR3 sequences, approximately 10% recorded once. The CDR3 sequence is 13 residues long. Germline V gene lookup returns CDR1 SGHAT and CDR2 FQDESV (reference sequence). Trimming left V 5 bases short and J 2 bases short, with 8 bases between. This sequence originates from a boy younger than 18 with acute myeloid leukemia, due to receive a stem cell transplant. J is TRBJ2-3 and V is TRBV11-1; perhaps TRBD1 as D (5 bases). The sequenced sample was PBMCs, obtained before TCRalphabeta/CD19-depleted stem cell transplant. Here the CDR3 DNA reads TGTGCCAGCAGCATGGACACCACAGATACGCAGTATTTT. Amino acids: CASSMDTTDTQYF.